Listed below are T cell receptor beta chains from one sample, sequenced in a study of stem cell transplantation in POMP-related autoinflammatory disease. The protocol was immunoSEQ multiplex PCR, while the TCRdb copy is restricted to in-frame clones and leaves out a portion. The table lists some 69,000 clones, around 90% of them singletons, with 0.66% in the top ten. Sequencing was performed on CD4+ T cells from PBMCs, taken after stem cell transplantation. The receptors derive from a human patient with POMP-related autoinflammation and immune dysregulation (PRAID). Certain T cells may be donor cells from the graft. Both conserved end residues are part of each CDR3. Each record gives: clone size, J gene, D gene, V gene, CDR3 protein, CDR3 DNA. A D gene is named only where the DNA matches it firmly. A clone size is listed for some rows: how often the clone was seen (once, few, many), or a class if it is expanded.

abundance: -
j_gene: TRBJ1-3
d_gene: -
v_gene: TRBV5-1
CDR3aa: CASSLEGVGSESGNTIYF
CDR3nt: TGCGCCAGCAGCTTGGAAGGTGTCGGCAGTGAATCTGGAAACACCATATATTTT

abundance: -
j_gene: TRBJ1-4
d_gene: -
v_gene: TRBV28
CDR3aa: CASSLGGAGAWVEKLFF
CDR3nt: TGTGCCAGCAGTTTAGGGGGGGCAGGTGCTTGGGTAGAAAAACTGTTTTTT

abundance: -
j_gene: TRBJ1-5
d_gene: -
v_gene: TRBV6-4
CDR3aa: CASSDLVYQPQHF
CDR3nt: TGTGCCAGCAGTGATTTAGTATATCAGCCCCAGCATTTT

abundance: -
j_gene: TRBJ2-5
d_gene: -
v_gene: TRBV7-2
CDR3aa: CASSLTVQETQYF
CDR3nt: TGTGCCAGCAGCTTGACAGTCCAAGAGACCCAGTACTTC

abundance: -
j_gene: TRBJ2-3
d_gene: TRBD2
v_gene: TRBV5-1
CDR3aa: CASSLGLAGADTQYF
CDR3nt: TGCGCCAGCAGCTTGGGCCTAGCGGGAGCAGATACGCAGTATTTT

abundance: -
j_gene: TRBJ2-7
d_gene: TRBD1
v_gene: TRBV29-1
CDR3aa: CSALRQGLCYEQYF
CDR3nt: TGCAGCGCATTAAGACAGGGGTTATGCTACGAGCAGTACTTC

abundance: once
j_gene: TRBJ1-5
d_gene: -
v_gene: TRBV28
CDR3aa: CASSSTGNNQPQHF
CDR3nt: TGTGCCAGCAGTTCAACAGGGAACAATCAGCCCCAGCATTTT

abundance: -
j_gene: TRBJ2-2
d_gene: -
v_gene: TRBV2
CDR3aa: CASSEWRVDTGELFF
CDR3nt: TGTGCCAGCAGTGAATGGAGGGTCGACACCGGGGAGCTGTTTTTT

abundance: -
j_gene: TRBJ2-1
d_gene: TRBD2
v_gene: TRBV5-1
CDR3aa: CASSELAGGAYNEQFF
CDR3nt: TGCGCCAGCAGCGAGCTAGCGGGAGGAGCCTACAATGAGCAGTTCTTC

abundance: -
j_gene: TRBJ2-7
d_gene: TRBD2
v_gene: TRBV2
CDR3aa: CASRRLAGGPSYAYEQYF
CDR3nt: TGTGCCAGCAGGAGACTAGCGGGAGGGCCCTCTTATGCCTACGAGCAGTACTTC

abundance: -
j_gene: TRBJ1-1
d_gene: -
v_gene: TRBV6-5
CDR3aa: CASTLPGAGPTEAFF
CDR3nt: TGTGCCAGCACCCTTCCCGGGGCAGGACCCACTGAAGCTTTCTTT

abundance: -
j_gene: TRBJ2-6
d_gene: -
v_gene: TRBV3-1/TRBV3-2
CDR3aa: CASSQDWGVRGSGANVLTF
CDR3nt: TGTGCCAGCAGCCAAGATTGGGGGGTCCGTGGCTCTGGGGCCAACGTCCTGACTTTC

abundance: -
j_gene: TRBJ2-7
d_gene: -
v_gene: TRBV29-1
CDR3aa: CSVGGILTYEQYF
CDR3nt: TGCAGCGTTGGAGGTATTCTAACCTACGAGCAGTACTTC

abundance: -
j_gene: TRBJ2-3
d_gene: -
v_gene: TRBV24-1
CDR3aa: CATSDLSGDTQYF
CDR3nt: TGTGCCACCAGTGATTTGTCCGGGGATACGCAGTATTTT

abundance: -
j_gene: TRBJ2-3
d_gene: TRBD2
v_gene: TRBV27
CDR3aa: CASSSGKRLADTQYF
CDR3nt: TGTGCCAGCAGTAGCGGGAAAAGATTGGCAGATACGCAGTATTTT

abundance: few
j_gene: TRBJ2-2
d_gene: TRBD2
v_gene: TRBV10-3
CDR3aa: CATTGTSGATAGELFF
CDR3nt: TGTGCCACCACCGGGACTAGCGGGGCCACCGCCGGGGAGCTGTTTTTT

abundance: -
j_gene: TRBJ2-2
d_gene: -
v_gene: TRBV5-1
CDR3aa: CASSLGTATGELFF
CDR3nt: TGCGCCAGCAGCTTGGGGACGGCGACCGGGGAGCTGTTTTTT

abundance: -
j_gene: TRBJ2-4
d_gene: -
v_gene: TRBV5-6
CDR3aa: CASSWKTGTKNIQYF
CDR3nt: TGTGCCAGCAGCTGGAAAACAGGAACCAAAAACATTCAGTACTTC

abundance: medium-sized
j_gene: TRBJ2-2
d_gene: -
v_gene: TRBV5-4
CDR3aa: CASSFWLRSTGELFF
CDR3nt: TGTGCCAGCAGCTTTTGGCTGAGGAGCACCGGGGAGCTGTTTTTT

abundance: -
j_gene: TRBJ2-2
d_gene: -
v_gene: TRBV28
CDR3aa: CASREGNGELFF
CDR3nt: TGTGCCAGCAGGGAGGGGAACGGGGAGCTGTTTTTT

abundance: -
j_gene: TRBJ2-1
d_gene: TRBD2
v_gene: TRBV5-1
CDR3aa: CASSLGLRESHNEQFF
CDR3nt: TGCGCCAGCAGCCTCGGATTGCGGGAGAGTCACAATGAGCAGTTCTTC

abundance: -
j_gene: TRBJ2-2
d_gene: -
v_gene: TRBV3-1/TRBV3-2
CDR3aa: CASTTKATGSGTGELFF
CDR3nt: TGTGCCAGCACCACCAAGGCTACAGGATCGGGCACCGGGGAGCTGTTTTTT

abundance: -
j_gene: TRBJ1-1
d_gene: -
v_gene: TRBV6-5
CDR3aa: CASRGLGAWNTEAFF
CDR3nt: TGTGCCAGCAGGGGCTTGGGGGCGTGGAACACTGAAGCTTTCTTT

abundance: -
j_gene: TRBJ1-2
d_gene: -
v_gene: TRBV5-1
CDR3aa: CASSLTLRGANYGYTF
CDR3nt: TGCGCCAGCAGCTTGACTTTGCGCGGAGCTAACTATGGCTACACCTTC

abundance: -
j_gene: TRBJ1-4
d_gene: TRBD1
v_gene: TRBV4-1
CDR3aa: CASGQGGEKLFF
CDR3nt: TGCGCCAGCGGACAGGGTGGAGAAAAACTGTTTTTT

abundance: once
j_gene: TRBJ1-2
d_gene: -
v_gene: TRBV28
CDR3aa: CASSSPGPPSTGYTF
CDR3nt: TGTGCCAGCAGCTCCCCGGGACCCCCCTCAACGGGCTACACCTTC

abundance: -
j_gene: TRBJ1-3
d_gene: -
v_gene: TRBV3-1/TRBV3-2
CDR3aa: CASSLHWQGSGNTIYF
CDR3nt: TGTGCCAGCAGCCTCCATTGGCAGGGCTCTGGAAACACCATATATTTT